Listed below are T cell receptor beta chains from one sample, sequenced in a study of blood T cells in healthy people across ages. A single record per CDR3 protein comes from TCRdb applying MiXCR to the 5' RACE reads. The repertoire holds 600,000 to 650,000 distinct CDR3 sequences, approximately 59% seen once, with 30% to 40% in the top ten. The sample taken for sequencing was blood. Source of these receptors: a man aged 55 to 70 in good health. Both conserved end residues are part of each CDR3. The D gene is left open where the match is weak.

13	TRBV5-1	NA	TRBJ2-1	CASSFDPLDEQFF
13	TRBV20-1	TRBD1	TRBJ2-7	CSAPTGTSYEQYF
20	TRBV4-1	TRBD1	TRBJ1-5	CASNLTPGTGGGERNQPQHF
12	TRBV29-1	NA	TRBJ1-2	CSVESNNYGYTF
16	TRBV20-1	NA	TRBJ2-3	CSARDNRGRSTDTQYF
12	TRBV6-5	NA	TRBJ2-5	CASREMWGEQYF
17	TRBV5-1	TRBD2	TRBJ2-5	CASSQGLAGGREETQYF
17	TRBV5-1	TRBD1	TRBJ2-5	CASSPGTGVDQLGTQYF
16	TRBV7-2	TRBD2	TRBJ2-1	CASSLEASGGYNEQFF
14	TRBV12-3/TRBV12-4	TRBD1	TRBJ1-5	CASSTGVGNQSQHF
16	TRBV10-2	NA	TRBJ1-6	CASSDSGRGYNSPLHF
16	TRBV7-6	TRBD2	TRBJ2-5	CASSLVPGGEQETQYF
13	TRBV7-2	TRBD1	TRBJ2-5	CASSPDRGKTQYF
13	TRBV27	TRBD1	TRBJ1-2	CASSAPGGNGYTF
16	TRBV18	NA	TRBJ1-4	CASSPRSRGTNEKLFF
14	TRBV29-1	NA	TRBJ1-1	CSVEGEGMNTEAFF
15	TRBV5-1	TRBD2	TRBJ2-3	CASRLAGASTDTQYF
13	TRBV5-1	NA	TRBJ2-3	CASSENTADTQYF
15	TRBV4-1	NA	TRBJ1-1	CASSQGVPGYTVAFF
14	TRBV6-6	NA	TRBJ1-2	CASSDSLGGGGYTF
13	TRBV7-9	NA	NA	CASSLEGPYEQYF
15	TRBV4-2	NA	TRBJ1-2	CASSQKLDRKDGYTF
15	TRBV5-4	NA	TRBJ2-1	CASSLVTSSYNEQFF
16	TRBV4-1	TRBD2	TRBJ2-5	CASSQEAGGLQETQYF
13	TRBV29-1	NA	TRBJ2-3	CSVRTPLLGTQYF
16	TRBV6-6	NA	TRBJ1-6	CASSYPPGTQPSPLHF
15	TRBV6-1	NA	TRBJ2-7	CASSEAQDPAYEQYF
11	TRBV6-1	NA	TRBJ1-1	CASKRTAEAFF
15	TRBV6-5	TRBD1	TRBJ1-4	CASSLQRGLGEKLFF
13	TRBV20-1	TRBD2	TRBJ2-5	CSAPSGGPETQYF
15	TRBV3-1	TRBD1	TRBJ1-4	CASSQYRQGNEKLFF
15	TRBV5-1	TRBD2	TRBJ2-3	CASSRQRGDADTQYF
14	TRBV12-3/TRBV12-4	NA	TRBJ1-3	CASSWDLTGNTIYF
16	TRBV20-1	TRBD1	TRBJ2-3	CSASPTGGGFTDTQYF
16	TRBV6-1	TRBD2	TRBJ2-7	CASSGTSGDPSYEQYF
14	TRBV12-3/TRBV12-4	TRBD1	TRBJ2-7	CASSPTGGSYEQYF
16	TRBV6-6	NA	TRBJ2-5	CASTHGAGADQETQYF
15	TRBV5-1	NA	TRBJ2-1	CASSLGPRPGNEQFF
15	TRBV12-3/TRBV12-4	TRBD2	TRBJ2-1	CASSLGSGSGNEQFF
15	TRBV3-1	NA	TRBJ2-1	CASGQAYLTVNEQFF
14	TRBV6-1	NA	TRBJ2-7	CASRNTGLAYEQYF
16	TRBV20-1	TRBD1	TRBJ1-5	CSARPTGDYSNQPQHF
16	TRBV20-1	NA	TRBJ2-3	CSHLGNGGGGADTQYF
14	TRBV2	NA	TRBJ1-2	CASTQQGANYGYTF
15	TRBV6-6	TRBD2	NA	CASSRTSGGIETQYF
14	TRBV20-1	TRBD2	TRBJ2-5	CSAETSGVQETQYF
14	TRBV5-6	NA	TRBJ2-7	CASSLGQSLYEQYF
15	TRBV28	TRBD2	TRBJ2-1	CASSARGRVYNEQFF
15	TRBV18	NA	TRBJ2-7	CASSPPSTGSHEQYF
14	TRBV20-1	NA	TRBJ2-5	CSASGAGSQETQYF
11	TRBV20-1	NA	TRBJ2-5	CSATPSETQYF
16	TRBV20-1	TRBD2	TRBJ2-7	CSAREALAGSSYEQYF
12	TRBV6-1	NA	NA	CASSDDWETQYF
16	TRBV11-2	NA	TRBJ1-1	CASSLGPGMGNTEAFF
15	TRBV12-3/TRBV12-4	TRBD1	NA	CASSPGTGRFSEQYF
15	TRBV29-1	TRBD2	TRBJ2-3	CSVASGAGGTDAQYF